These 5 T cell receptor beta chains were all obtained from the same sample, sequenced in a study of blood T cells in healthy people across ages. A second roughly 7 to 12 cycle PCR used barcoded and J-beta primers. TCRdb processed the 5' RACE reads anew with MiXCR; each CDR3 protein has one entry. The data contain 1.5 million to 2 million distinct CDR3 sequences, 39% of them singletons. The sequencing sample was made of blood. These receptors were taken from a human donor in good health.

The chain uses TRBV18 and TRBJ1-2; D is uncertain. Germline lookup yields CDR1 KGHSH and CDR2 LQKENI. The CDR3 has 13 amino acids. Between the trimmed V and J ends, which lost 2 bases and 8 bases, there was a span of 12 bases. CDR3 loop: CASSPIGDEGYTF. DNA of the CDR3: TGTGCCAGCTCACCAATCGGGGATGAGGGCTACACCTTC.

This clonotype appeared many times. This chain joins TRBV5-1 and TRBJ2-5; the D gene could be TRBD1 or TRBD2 (6 bases each). V was cut by 7 bases and J by 4 bases, with 20 bases left in between. The germline CDR1 and CDR2 sequences are SGHRS and YFSETQ. This CDR3 region has 15 residues. CDR3 DNA: TGCGCCAGCTGCGAGCTAGGGGGACTTGGAGAGACCCAGTACTTC. Amino acid sequence: CASCELGGLGETQYF.

This clonotype was found a few times. CDR3 protein: CSASAGDGYTF. DNA of the CDR3: TGCAGCGCCAGCGCAGGGGATGGCTACACCTTC. V gene TRBV29-1 combines with J gene TRBJ1-2; possible D gene TRBD1, 6 bases. Germline lookup yields CDR1 SQVTM and CDR2 ANQGSEA. CDR3 size: 11 residues. V lost 7 bases and J lost 6, with 12 bases in between. The full variable domain, its missing parts supplied by reference TRBV29-1 and TRBJ1-2, is SAVISQKPSRDICQRGTSLTIQCQVDSQVTMMFWYRQQPGQSLTLIATANQGSEATYESGFVIDKFPISRPNLTFSTLTVSNMSPEDSSIYLCSASAGDGYTFGSGTRLTVV.

The chain is built from TRBV28 and TRBJ2-5, with 7 bases lining up with TRBD1. The CDR3 totals 15 residues. With 4 bases clipped from V and 4 bases from J, the junction kept 9 bases outside the gene matches. From germline, CDR1 is MDHEN and CDR2 SYDVKM. This chain's CDR3 is CASSSTGSEGETQYF. For the CDR3, the DNA is TGTGCCAGCAGTTCGACAGGGAGCGAGGGAGAGACCCAGTACTTC. The variable domain in full, completed from reference TRBV28 and TRBJ2-5, reads DVKVTQSSRYLVKRTGEKVFLECVQDMDHENMFWYRQDPGLGLRLIYFSYDVKMKEKGDIPEGYSVSREKKERFSLILESASTNQTSMYLCASSSTGSEGETQYFGPGTRLLVL.

This clonotype was picked up a small number of times. The chain joins TRBV20-1 to TRBJ2-1; tentatively, D is TRBD2 (6 bases). CDR1 DFQATT and CDR2 SNEGSKA come from the germline V gene (reference sequence). The CDR3 covers 15 residues. V lost 5 bases to trimming and J lost 4 bases, with 18 bases between them. CDR3 DNA: TGCAGTGCTTACGGTAGCGCGGGATTGTACAATGAGCAGTTCTTC. Translating gives CSAYGSAGLYNEQFF.